This entry lists 3 T cell receptor beta chains sequenced from one sample in a study of cytomegalovirus exposure and HLA in healthy donors. 60 Vbeta and 13 Jbeta primers were used in PCR. The data were produced by immunoSEQ multiplex PCR, yet TCRdb's version contains in-frame clones alone and is incomplete. The sample has roughly 100,000 clones, over 60% seen once. The sample comprised PBMCs. The origin of the receptors is a man aged 55 to 70 in good health and CMV-seropositive.

This clone showed up just a few times. The chain combines TRBV18 with TRBJ1-4, with TRBD1 identical over 9 bases. V was clipped by 6 bases and J by 1 base; unmatched bases: 6. Germline-derived CDR1 and CDR2 are KGHSH and LQKENI. There are 16 residues in the CDR3. The CDR3 is CASSVDRGRTNEKLFF. The CDR3 coding sequence is TGTGCCAGCTCGGTGGACAGGGGACGAACTAATGAAAAACTGTTTTTT.

J is TRBJ2-7 and V is TRBV18; a weak D match, TRBD1 (6 bases). Per the germline V gene, CDR1 is KGHSH and CDR2 is LQKENI. V was cut by 5 bases and J by 2 bases, with 13 bases left in between. The CDR3 sequence is 14 residues long. CDR3 DNA sequence: TGTGCCAGCTCATTTCCGGGACAAGCCTACGAGCAGTACTTC. As protein: CASSFPGQAYEQYF.

This sequence joins TRBV18 and TRBJ1-6; 10 positions agree with TRBD1. V shed 5 bases, J shed 7 bases, and the junction held 8 bases outside the gene matches. From germline, CDR1 is KGHSH and CDR2 LQKENI. The CDR3 loop spans 16 amino acids. The CDR3 loop is CASSTRTGGNNSPLHF. For the CDR3, the DNA is TGTGCCAGCTCAACCCGGACAGGGGGTAACAATTCACCCCTCCACTTT.